This T cell receptor (beta chain) came from a study of blood T cell repertoires in COVID-19 (dated by TCRdb to about 2020). Looking at the study overall: Samples covering the acute and convalescent phases of COVID-19 were provided by collaborators in the United States, Italy and Spain. Nearly every sample came with metadata listing a de-identified subject ID, COVID-19 status, age in years and sex. Samples were obtained from the ongoing ImmuneRACE study (first 160 participants) and from about 1,300 subjects provided by 6 global collaborators. Where available, HLA class I and class II types were obtained from metadata supplied by the sample provider rather than from assay-based typing. The material from the prospective study consisted of cDNA or gDNA derived from T cells, B-cell-depleted T cells, or PBMCs. The repertoires were released in a freely available public database meant as a resource for research on the immune response to SARS-CoV-2. Subjects who had been exposed to COVID-19, were actively infected with it, or had recovered from it provided the deeply sampled blood TCRbeta repertoires that made up the dataset. What the study reported, not specific to this receptor: How much clinical and demographic metadata was included differed by source and by participant, and the metadata was provided uncurated.

CDR1 KGHSH and CDR2 LQKENI are derived from the germline V gene. V is clipped by 6 bases and J by 9 bases, and the sequence between their germline boundaries is 8 bases long. Taken from cysteine to phenylalanine, the CDR3 has 10 residues. The retained sequence is limited to the CDR3, 30 bases, with the frame set at the first base. TCRbeta CDR3 regions were amplified from genomic DNA by means of the immunoSEQ Assay, a bias-controlled multiplex PCR. In the paper's pipeline: The number of nucleated cells in each sample was estimated by amplification of reference gene primers within the assay. Sequence reads were collapsed and filtered to measure the absolute abundance of every unique TCRbeta CDR3 rearrangement. For each sample, productive Simpson clonality was calculated as the square root of Simpson's diversity index over productive rearrangements. As stored in TCRdb, this immuneACCESS dataset retains in-frame rearrangements with V and J assigned. A fraction of the clones does not appear; measured against another copy, unresolved V genes explain less than half of the discrepancy, and the remainder lacks a known reason. V and J calls and clone size come straight from that table; D and trimming were deduced from the DNA. The sample contains fewer than 200,000 clones, roughly 80% of them found a single time. Approximately 9.9% of the sample is taken by the ten largest.

With regard to this clone: Its binding antigen is unknown. Base quality data are lacking; no much larger clone is found one base away.

In Seattle, one collaborating source enrolled patients while the infection was active and tracked those patients longitudinally over the course of disease. Collaborating institutions collected whole blood in K2EDTA tubes following their own protocols. For TCRbeta analysis, collaborator samples were shipped as frozen whole blood, as isolated PBMCs, or as DNA extracted from either sample type. The chain is assembled from TRBV18 and TRBJ1-1; matching of 5 bases hints at TRBD1 as the D gene. The TCR was taken from a woman between 35 and 50 years old with COVID-19, enrolled during active disease. The sequencing input was peripheral blood. The CDR3 corresponds to CASSADKAFF. The DNA sequence reads TGTGCCAGCTCGGCGGACAAAGCTTTCTTT.